The 9 T cell receptor beta chains given below trace back to one sample, sequenced in a study of blood T cell repertoires in COVID-19. TCRdb's table, derived via immunoSEQ multiplex PCR, lists solely in-frame clones and lacks some. The table records some 350,000 clones, 88% of them present only once. Input material: peripheral blood. Receptors originate from a woman in her 70s with COVID-19, enrolled during active disease.

The J gene is TRBJ2-5, the V gene TRBV19; 9 nucleotides match TRBD1. V gave up 6 bases and J gave up 4 bases; unmatched junction bases: 9. The CDR3 is made up of 15 amino acids. CDR1 LNHDA and CDR2 SQIVND come from the germline V gene (reference sequence). In DNA, the CDR3 is TGTGCCAGTAGCCCACGACAGGGGGACCGAGAGACCCAGTACTTC. This codes for CASSPRQGDRETQYF.

V gene TRBV28 combines with J gene TRBJ1-6, with D perhaps TRBD1 (6 bases). Germline V lookup: CDR1 MDHEN, CDR2 SYDVKM. The CDR3 is 15 amino acids. V lost 4 bases and J 9 bases, leaving 16 bases between the germline ends. CDR3 in amino acids: CASSSLQGESSPLHF. For the CDR3, the DNA is TGTGCCAGCAGTTCCCTACAGGGAGAGAGTTCACCCCTCCACTTT.

The chain uses TRBV19 and TRBJ1-5, with D possibly being TRBD1 (6 bases). V was clipped by 3 bases and J by 2 bases, with 11 bases between them. The CDR3 covers 15 residues. Germline CDR1 reads LNHDA; CDR2 reads SQIVND (reference sequence). CDR3 bases: TGTGCCAGTAGTATGAGTTGGGGGCGCAATCAGCCCCAGCATTTT. Translated, it gives CASSMSWGRNQPQHF.

The V call is TRBV10-3, the J call TRBJ2-7, with no clear D. The V and J ends lost 6 bases and 5 bases respectively, with 14 bases between them. This CDR3 spans 13 amino acids. Germline CDR1 reads ENHRY; CDR2 reads SYGVKD. CDR3 residues: CAISPAGSNEQYF. The CDR3, as DNA: TGTGCCATCAGCCCCGCAGGATCCAACGAGCAGTACTTC.

CDR3 coding DNA: TGTGCCTGGAGTAGGATCGCTAGCGGCGAGCAGTACTTC. It codes for CAWSRIASGEQYF. V and J are TRBV30 and TRBJ2-7; TRBD2 matches 7 bases. V was clipped by 2 bases and J by 6 bases; unmatched bases: 7. Per the germline V gene, CDR1 is GTSNPN and CDR2 is SVGIG (reference sequence). CDR3 length: 13 amino acids.

The V and J genes are TRBV3-1 (or the pseudogene TRBV3-2) and TRBJ2-1, with 8 bases matching TRBD2. The CDR3 extends over 16 amino acids. V gave up 0 bases and J gave up 8 bases; unmatched junction bases: 9. Germline assignment: CDR1 LGHDT and CDR2 YNNKEL (reference sequence). CDR3 DNA sequence: TGTGCCAGCAGCCAAGACTACGGGGGGGCCGTGGATGAGCAGTTCTTC. This translates into CASSQDYGGAVDEQFF.

V gene TRBV19 combines with J gene TRBJ1-5; D uncertain. The CDR3 loop spans 12 amino acids. CDR1 is LNHDA and CDR2 is SQIVND in the germline V gene (reference sequence). Trimming cost V 3 bases and J 6 bases, with 6 bases left between them. This CDR3 is CASSIVGQPQHF. The CDR3 nucleotides are TGTGCCAGTAGTATCGTCGGTCAGCCCCAGCATTTT.

The CDR3 sequence is CASSSPPPGLPYEQYF. The CDR3 bases are TGTGCCAGCAGCTCCCCCCCGCCGGGGTTACCCTACGAGCAGTACTTC. V and J are TRBV7-9 and TRBJ2-7; maybe TRBD2 (5 bases). The germline gives CDR1 SEHNR, CDR2 FQNEAQ (reference sequence). V was clipped by 4 bases and J by 2 bases, with 18 bases between them. The length of the CDR3 is 16 residues.

In the case of this clone: The limits of the CDR3 on the DNA are not certain, so only TCRdb's listed CDR3 is given. J is TRBJ2-6 and V is TRBV12-5; TRBD1 is the table's D call, not checked against the DNA. CDR1 and CDR2 (germline): LGHNT, FRNRAP. The CDR3 comprises 20 residues, both ends counted. CDR3 residues: CASGLGTGTGWSSGANVLTF.